This paragraph covers one TCR beta chain sequence. Its antigen target is currently unknown. Base qualities are not at hand, and no much larger clone is one base apart. These data belong to a study of T cell repertoires in cytomegalovirus infection (dated by TCRdb to about 2019). About the study as a whole: Recently identified HLA-C-restricted CMV epitopes, whose presentation resists viral immunomodulation, were targeted by peptide stimulations together with well-studied HLA-B-restricted epitopes. Donor HLA type was relevant to the analysis, because carriage of CMV infection together with the matching HLA type was indicated by public TCR beta signatures.

Sequencing took place on an Illumina HiSeq 1500. TCRdb reprocessed the public reads (quality trimming at Q25 with fastp, clone calling with MiXCR) and kept in-frame beta chains. One record per CDR3 amino acid sequence lists the most common genes and DNA. The sample data list roughly 150,000 distinct CDR3 sequences, and roughly a fifth of these were observed just once. Roughly 25% of the sample is taken by the ten largest. CDR1 MNHEY and CDR2 SVGEGT were looked up in the germline V gene. V loses 5 bases of germline sequence and J loses 4 bases, and the interval between the two ends is 11 bases. Including the terminal cysteine and phenylalanine, the CDR3 comprises 13 residues. Just CDR3 DNA is preserved here, 39 bases in frame from base 1. What the study reported, not specific to this receptor: In the ex vivo response, HLA-C-restricted CMV-specific TCR beta clonotypes were dominant, and in two of eight donors the single most frequent clonotype came from this HLA-C-restricted group. In both this cohort and an independent roughly 350-donor cohort, the cumulative frequency of public TCR beta family members distinguished carriers of CMV infection plus the relevant HLA type.

The treatment or condition label of this sample denotes: in vitro stimulation with specific CMV peptide epitopes to enrich CMV-specific T cells. The sequence is built from TRBV6-2 or TRBV6-3 and TRBJ1-2; perhaps TRBD1 is the D gene, with 5 bases matching. The sequence was obtained from a human donor in good health (CMV status not recorded). Some clones in this sample may be carry-over from other donors' samples. This specimen was CD8+ T cells from cultured PBMCs, taken from culture after CMV antigen stimulation. The CDR3 region reads CASSLDSAYGYTF. The nucleotides are TGTGCCAGCAGTCTCGACAGCGCCTATGGCTACACCTTC.